This TCR beta chain was observed in a study of PD-1 blockade in classical Hodgkin lymphoma. Findings of the study overall: Researchers reported that CD4+ TCR diversity, though not CD8+, rose significantly by C4D1.

Germline V gene lookup returns CDR1 SGHTA and CDR2 FQGNSA. After removal of 1 base from V and 0 bases from J, the junction contained 6 bases not matched to a gene. This CDR3 has 17 residues. Time point noted: cycle 4 day 1 (C4D1), after less than seven weeks of nivolumab. Each of the patients experienced relapse following autologous stem cell transplantation, and their brentuximab vedotin exposure differed. Magnetic negative selection purified CD4+ T cells from thawed PBMCs. With respect to this clone: Its specificity is not known.

The table came from immunoSEQ multiplex PCR; TCRdb's copy has only in-frame clones and leaves some out. The table includes 25,000 to 35,000 clones, about 88% detected once. The receptor was isolated from a human donor with classical Hodgkin lymphoma. Sequencing used CD4+ T cells from blood, obtained before the fourth cycle of nivolumab. The chain employs TRBV7-2 and TRBJ1-3; the match to TRBD1 covers 7 bases. The CDR3 DNA follows: TGTGCCAGCAGCTTAGTTCCCAGGGGGGCCTCTGGAAACACCATATATTTT. It translates to CASSLVPRGASGNTIYF.